This T cell receptor beta chain was profiled in a study of post-analysis software for immune sequencing data. Across the whole study: Secondary progressive, relapsing-remitting and progressive-relapsing multiple sclerosis were among the included disease courses.

Points from the study as a whole: Under the F measure, samples that were prepared in one batch clustered strongly together.

TCR beta cDNA libraries had unique molecular identifiers. Roughly 450,000 cDNA molecules were recovered from an input of about 0.9 to 11 million T cells. A single record per CDR3 protein comes from TCRdb applying MiXCR to the PCR reads. The table records 250,000 to 300,000 distinct CDR3 sequences, about 40% of them present only once. This clonotype was observed at least ten times. What it binds is not known. The origin of this receptor is a girl aged 10 to 17 with multiple sclerosis. Material: blood.

CDR3 DNA: TGCGCCAGCAGCCAAGATTCGGGAAACTATGGCTACACCTTC. Translated, it gives CASSQDSGNYGYTF. The chain has TRBV4-1 and TRBJ1-2; D is unresolved. V was clipped by 0 bases and J by 2 bases, with 7 bases between them. Germline V lookup: CDR1 MGHRA, CDR2 YSYEKL. The CDR3 contains 14 residues.